A selection of T cell receptor beta chains follows, all from one sample in a study of blood T cell repertoires in COVID-19. Some clones are missing from TCRdb's copy, which holds only in-frame ones; the method was immunoSEQ multiplex PCR. The sample carries under 75,000 clones, about 73% recorded once. Sequencing was done on a sample of peripheral blood. The source of these receptors is a man aged 55 to 70 with acute or convalescent COVID-19. Each CDR3 is given with its conserved first and last residue. The order of the fields is J gene, clone size, D gene, V gene, CDR3 DNA, CDR3 protein. D genes are given only for firm matches. Where a row states a size, it is once, few, many or the class of an expanded clone; other rows omit it.

j_gene: TRBJ2-7; abundance: .; d_gene: .; v_gene: TRBV9; CDR3nt: TGTGCCACCTCTCCGAGGAATTACGAGCAGTACTTC; CDR3aa: CATSPRNYEQYF
j_gene: TRBJ2-7; abundance: .; d_gene: TRBD1; v_gene: TRBV5-7; CDR3nt: TGTGCCAGCAGCGAGGGGGCCACCCCATACGAGCAGTACTTC; CDR3aa: CASSEGATPYEQYF
j_gene: TRBJ1-1; abundance: few; d_gene: .; v_gene: TRBV6-6; CDR3nt: TGTGCCAGCAGTTGGAGCCTAAGCGACCCTGAAGCTTTCTTT; CDR3aa: CASSWSLSDPEAFF
j_gene: TRBJ2-5; abundance: many; d_gene: .; v_gene: TRBV4-1; CDR3nt: TGCGCCAGCAGCCAAGGGCGGGCCCAAGAGACCCAGTACTTC; CDR3aa: CASSQGRAQETQYF
j_gene: TRBJ1-4; abundance: .; d_gene: .; v_gene: TRBV27; CDR3nt: TGTGCCAGCAGTGCAAACCTAGCAACTAATGAAAAACTGTTTTTT; CDR3aa: CASSANLATNEKLFF
j_gene: TRBJ2-1; abundance: few; d_gene: TRBD2; v_gene: TRBV7-9; CDR3nt: TGTGCCAGCAGCAAACGACGGGGGACTAGCGCTTACAATGAGCAGTTCTTC; CDR3aa: CASSKRRGTSAYNEQFF
j_gene: TRBJ1-4; abundance: .; d_gene: .; v_gene: TRBV19; CDR3nt: TGTGCCAGTAGTACATCTACAACTAATGAAAAACTGTTTTTT; CDR3aa: CASSTSTTNEKLFF
j_gene: TRBJ1-2; abundance: once; d_gene: .; v_gene: TRBV24-1; CDR3nt: TGTGCCACCAAGAGGGATGGCTATGGCTACACCTTC; CDR3aa: CATKRDGYGYTF
j_gene: TRBJ2-5; abundance: .; d_gene: TRBD2; v_gene: TRBV7-9; CDR3nt: TGTGCCAGCAGCCCCAGCGGGGTTCAAGAGACCCAGTACTTC; CDR3aa: CASSPSGVQETQYF
j_gene: TRBJ2-1; abundance: .; d_gene: TRBD2; v_gene: TRBV27; CDR3nt: TGTGCCAGCAGTCCGCGAGGACTAGCGGGAGGGAATGAGCAGTTCTTC; CDR3aa: CASSPRGLAGGNEQFF